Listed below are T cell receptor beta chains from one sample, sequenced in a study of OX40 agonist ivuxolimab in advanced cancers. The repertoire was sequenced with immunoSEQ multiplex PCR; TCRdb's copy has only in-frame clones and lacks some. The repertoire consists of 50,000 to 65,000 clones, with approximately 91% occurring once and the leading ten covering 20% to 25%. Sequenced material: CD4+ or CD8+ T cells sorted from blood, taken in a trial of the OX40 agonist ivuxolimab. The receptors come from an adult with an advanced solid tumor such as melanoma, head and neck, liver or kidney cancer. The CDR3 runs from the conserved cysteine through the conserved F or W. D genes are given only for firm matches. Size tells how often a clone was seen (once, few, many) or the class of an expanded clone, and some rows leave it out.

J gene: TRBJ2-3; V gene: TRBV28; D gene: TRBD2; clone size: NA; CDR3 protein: CASSLPVLAGGGTDTQYF; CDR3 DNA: TGTGCCAGCAGTTTACCCGTACTAGCGGGAGGTGGGACAGATACGCAGTATTTT
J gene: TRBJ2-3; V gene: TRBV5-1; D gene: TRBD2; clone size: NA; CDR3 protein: CASSLWAGGKTDTQYF; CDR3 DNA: TGCGCCAGCAGCTTGTGGGCGGGAGGGAAGACTGATACGCAGTATTTT
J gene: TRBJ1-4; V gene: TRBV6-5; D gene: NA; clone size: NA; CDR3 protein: CASSPPNEKLFF; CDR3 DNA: TGTGCCAGCAGCCCCCCGAATGAAAAACTGTTTTTT
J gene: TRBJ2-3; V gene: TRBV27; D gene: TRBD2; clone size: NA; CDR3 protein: CASTLTSGSHTQYF; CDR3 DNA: TGTGCCAGCACCCTGACTAGCGGGAGTCATACGCAGTATTTT
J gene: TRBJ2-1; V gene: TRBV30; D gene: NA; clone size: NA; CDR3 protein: CAWSVYDNNEQFF; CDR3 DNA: TGTGCCTGGAGTGTATACGACAACAATGAGCAGTTCTTC
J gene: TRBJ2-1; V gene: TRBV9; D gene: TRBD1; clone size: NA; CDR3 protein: CASSVEGQGLNEQFF; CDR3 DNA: TGTGCCAGCAGCGTAGAGGGACAGGGGTTGAATGAGCAGTTCTTC
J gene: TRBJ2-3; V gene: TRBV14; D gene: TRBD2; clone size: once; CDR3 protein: CASSQPGLADSTDTQYF; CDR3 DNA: TGTGCCAGCAGCCAACCAGGACTAGCGGACTCCACAGATACGCAGTATTTT
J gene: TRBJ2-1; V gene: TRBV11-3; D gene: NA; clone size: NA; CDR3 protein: CASSLVAVSSYNEQFF; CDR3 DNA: TGTGCCAGCAGCTTAGTAGCGGTAAGCTCCTACAATGAGCAGTTCTTC
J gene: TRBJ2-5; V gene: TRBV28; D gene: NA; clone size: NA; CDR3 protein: CASKRDPPVQETQYF; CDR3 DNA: TGTGCCAGCAAGAGGGATCCTCCCGTTCAAGAGACCCAGTACTTC
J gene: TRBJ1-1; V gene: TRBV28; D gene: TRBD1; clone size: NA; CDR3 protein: CASRLTGVATEAFF; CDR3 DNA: TGTGCCAGCAGACTCACAGGGGTCGCCACTGAAGCTTTCTTT
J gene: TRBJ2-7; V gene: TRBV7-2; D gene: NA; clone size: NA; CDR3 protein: CASKSGQAYEQYF; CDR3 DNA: TGTGCCAGTAAGTCGGGACAAGCCTACGAGCAGTACTTC
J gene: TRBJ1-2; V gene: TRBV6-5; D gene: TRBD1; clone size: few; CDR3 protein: CASSYEGTGDYGYTF; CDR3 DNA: TGTGCCAGCAGTTATGAGGGCACAGGGGACTATGGCTACACCTTC
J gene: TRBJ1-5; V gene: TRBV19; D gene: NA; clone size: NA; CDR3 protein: CARSGPANQPQHF; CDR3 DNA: TGTGCCAGAAGTGGGCCGGCAAATCAGCCCCAGCATTTT
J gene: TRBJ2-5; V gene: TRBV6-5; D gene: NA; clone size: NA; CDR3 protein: CASSYRRPPQETQYF; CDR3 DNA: TGTGCCAGCAGTTACCGACGCCCCCCCCAAGAGACCCAGTACTTC
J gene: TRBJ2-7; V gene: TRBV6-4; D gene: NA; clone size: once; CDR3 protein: CASSDRYRRVTYEQYF; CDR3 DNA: TGTGCCAGCAGTGACCGATATCGGAGAGTTACCTACGAGCAGTACTTC
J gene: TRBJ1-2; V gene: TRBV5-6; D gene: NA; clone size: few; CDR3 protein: CASSFGGNGYTF; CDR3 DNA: TGTGCCAGCAGCTTTGGGGGTAACGGCTACACCTTC
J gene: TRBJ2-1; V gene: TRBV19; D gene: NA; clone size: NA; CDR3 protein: CASSIVLVGEQFF; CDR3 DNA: TGTGCCAGTAGTATTGTGCTCGTTGGTGAGCAGTTCTTC
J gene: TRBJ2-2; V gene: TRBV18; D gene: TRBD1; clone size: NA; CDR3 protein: CASGQGTGELFF; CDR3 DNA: TGTGCCAGCGGACAGGGCACCGGGGAGCTGTTTTTT
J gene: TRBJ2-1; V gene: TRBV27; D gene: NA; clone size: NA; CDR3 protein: CASFGLVLGEQFF; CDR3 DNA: TGTGCCAGCTTCGGGCTAGTTCTAGGTGAGCAGTTCTTC
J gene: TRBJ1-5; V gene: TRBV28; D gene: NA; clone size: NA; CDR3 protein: CASSSQQGIGNQPQHF; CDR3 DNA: TGTGCCAGCAGTTCCCAGCAGGGCATTGGCAATCAGCCCCAGCATTTT
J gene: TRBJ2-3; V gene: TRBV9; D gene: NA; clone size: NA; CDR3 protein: CASSPQGYADTQYF; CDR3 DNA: TGTGCCAGCAGCCCACAGGGTTATGCAGATACGCAGTATTTT
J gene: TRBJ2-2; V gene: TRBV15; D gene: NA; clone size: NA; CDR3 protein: CATSIDRNTGELFF; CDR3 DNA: TGTGCCACCAGCATAGACAGGAACACCGGGGAGCTGTTTTTT
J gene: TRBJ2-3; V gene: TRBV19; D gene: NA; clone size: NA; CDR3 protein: CASSIGDLTDTQYF; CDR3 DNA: TGTGCCAGTAGTATAGGGGACCTCACAGATACGCAGTATTTT
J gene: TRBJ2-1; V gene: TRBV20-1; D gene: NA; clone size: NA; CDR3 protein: CSVGGNEQFF; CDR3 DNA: TGCAGTGTGGGAGGCAATGAGCAGTTCTTC
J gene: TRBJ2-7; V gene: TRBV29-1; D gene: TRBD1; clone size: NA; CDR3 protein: CSVEAGGRYEQYF; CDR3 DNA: TGCAGCGTTGAAGCAGGGGGCAGATACGAGCAGTACTTC
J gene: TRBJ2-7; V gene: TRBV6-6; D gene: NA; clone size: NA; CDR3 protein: CASSYFGTTEQYF; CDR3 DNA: TGTGCCAGCAGTTACTTTGGGACCACCGAGCAGTACTTC
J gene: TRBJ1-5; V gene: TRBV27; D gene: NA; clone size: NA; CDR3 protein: CASSLSQGGNQPQHF; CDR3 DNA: TGTGCCAGCAGTTTATCGCAGGGAGGCAATCAGCCCCAGCATTTT
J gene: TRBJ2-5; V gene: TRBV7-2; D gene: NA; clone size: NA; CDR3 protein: CASSLVGAGTETQYF; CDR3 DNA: TGTGCCAGCAGCTTAGTGGGGGCAGGGACCGAGACCCAGTACTTC
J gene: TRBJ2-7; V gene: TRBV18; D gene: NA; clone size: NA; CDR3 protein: CASSPPRGQYEQYF; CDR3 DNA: TGTGCCAGCTCACCACCGAGGGGCCAGTACGAGCAGTACTTC